This paragraph covers one T cell receptor beta chain sequence. This sample stems from a study of shared clonotypes between healthy human individuals. Libraries were prepared by immunoSEQ multiplex PCR; TCRdb keeps only in-frame clonotypes and omits some of them. This sample has about 2.5 million clones; 85% to 95% occur once, and the top ten carry 0.37%. The sample comprised naive CD4+ T cells from PBMCs. As to subset: CD45RA+ positively selected. The receptor was isolated from a man aged 18 to 30 in good health. Some clones in this sample may be carry-over from other donors' samples.

In DNA, the CDR3 is TGTGCCAGCAGAGGGCAGGTCAACCACAATGAGCAGTTCTTC. Protein product: CASRGQVNHNEQFF. The rearrangement uses TRBV5-6 and TRBJ2-1; no definite D call. V was cut by 5 bases and J by 5 bases, with 14 bases left in between. From germline, CDR1 is SGHDT and CDR2 YYEEEE. The CDR3 covers 14 residues.